A single sample gave rise to the 3 T cell receptor beta chains below, sequenced in a study of regulatory T cells in long-lasting Graves disease. Time point noted: persistent/refractory GD, antithyroid drugs over 5 years with positive TRAb. Following extraction of RNA from PBMCs, that RNA was used to make the TCR library. Construction of TCR beta libraries relied on iRepertoire HTBI primers and on Arm-PCR targeting CDR3 regions. One entry per CDR3 protein results from TCRdb running MiXCR on the multiplex PCR reads. The data contain about 460,000 distinct CDR3 sequences, approximately 23% of them singletons. This material consisted of peripheral blood mononuclear cells (PBMCs), taken when the disease was refractory, from a patient treated with antithyroid drugs. These receptors were collected from a female donor with Graves disease.

The chain uses TRBV4-3 and TRBJ2-6; D tentatively reads TRBD1 or TRBD2 (5 bases each). V shed 4 bases and J shed 0 bases, with 16 bases lying between them. Germline V lookup: CDR1 LGHNA, CDR2 YSLEER. This CDR3 has 18 residues. CDR3 protein: CASSRNRDHHSGANVLTF. The CDR3 bases are TGCGCCAGCAGCCGCAACCGGGACCATCACTCTGGGGCCAACGTCCTGACTTTC.

At least ten counts were recorded for this clonotype. The chain recombines TRBV28 with TRBJ2-4; TRBD2 matches 8 bases. The germline V gene has CDR1 MDHEN and CDR2 SYDVKM. The length of the CDR3 is 15 residues. J gave up 8 bases and V 5 bases, and 11 bases lay outside the gene matches. CDR3 region: CASSPSLSGGDIQYF. The CDR3 coding sequence is TGTGCCAGCAGTCCGAGCCTCAGCGGGGGAGACATTCAGTACTTC.

This clonotype was counted ten times or more. This chain connects TRBV28 to TRBJ2-7; 9 bases are shared with TRBD2. CDR3 length: 15 residues. Germline trimming cut 6 bases from V and 1 base from J; bases unmatched to any gene: 7. Per the germline V gene, CDR1 is MDHEN and CDR2 is SYDVKM. DNA of the CDR3: TGTGCCAGCAGGATAGGGGGACTAGCTTCCTACGAGCAGTACTTC. It yields the protein CASRIGGLASYEQYF.